Listed here is a single T cell receptor (beta chain). Germline CDR1 is ENHRY and CDR2 is SYGVKD. V lost 10 bases to trimming and J lost 0 bases; unmatched junction nucleotides: 5. The CDR3 contains 13 residues. This entry comes from a study of technical replicates of blood from a few donors. Sequencing was performed with immunoSEQ multiplex PCR; in TCRdb, only in-frame clones are kept and a portion is missing. This repertoire shows about 56,000 clones, around 95% found once; its top ten account for less than 5.5%. The origin of this receptor is a human donor in good health. Some clones in this sample may be carry-over from other donors' samples. The specimen was PBMCs. V gene TRBV10-3 combines with J gene TRBJ2-7; 8 bases fit TRBD2. CDR3 sequence: CASTSGDSYEQYF. CDR3 sequence (DNA): TGTGCCAGTACTAGCGGAGACTCCTACGAGCAGTACTTC.